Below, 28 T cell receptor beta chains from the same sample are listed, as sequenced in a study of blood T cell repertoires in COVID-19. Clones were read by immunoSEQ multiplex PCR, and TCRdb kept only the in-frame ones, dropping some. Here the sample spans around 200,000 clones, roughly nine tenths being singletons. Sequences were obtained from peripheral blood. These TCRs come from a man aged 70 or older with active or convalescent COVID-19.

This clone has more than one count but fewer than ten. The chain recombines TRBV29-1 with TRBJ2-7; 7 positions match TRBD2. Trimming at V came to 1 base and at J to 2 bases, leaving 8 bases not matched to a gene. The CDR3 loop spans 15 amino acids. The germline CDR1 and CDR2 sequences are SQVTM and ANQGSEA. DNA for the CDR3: TGCAGCGTTGAAGGTTCGGCTAGCGGAACCTACGAGCAGTACTTC. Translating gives CSVEGSASGTYEQYF.

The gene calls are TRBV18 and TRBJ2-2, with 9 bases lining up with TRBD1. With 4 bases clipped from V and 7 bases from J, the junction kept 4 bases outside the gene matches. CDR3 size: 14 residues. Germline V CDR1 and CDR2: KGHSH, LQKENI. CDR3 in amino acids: CASSLDRGYGELFF. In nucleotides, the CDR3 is TGTGCCAGCTCACTGGACAGGGGTTACGGGGAGCTGTTTTTT.

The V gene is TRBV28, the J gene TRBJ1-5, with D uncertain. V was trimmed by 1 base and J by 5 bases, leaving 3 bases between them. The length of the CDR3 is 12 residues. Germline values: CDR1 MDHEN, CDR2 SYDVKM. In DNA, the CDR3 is TGTGCCAGCAGTTTATTAGATCAGCCCCAGCATTTT. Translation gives CASSLLDQPQHF.

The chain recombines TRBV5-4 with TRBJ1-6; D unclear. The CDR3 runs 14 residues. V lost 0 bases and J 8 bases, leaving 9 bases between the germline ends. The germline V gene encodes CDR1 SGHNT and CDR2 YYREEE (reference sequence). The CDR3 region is CASSLGFGDSPLHF. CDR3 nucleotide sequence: TGTGCCAGCAGCTTGGGTTTTGGAGATTCACCCCTCCACTTT. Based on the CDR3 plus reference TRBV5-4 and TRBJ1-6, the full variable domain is ETGVTQSPTHLIKTRGQQVTLRCSSQSGHNTVSWYQQALGQGPQFIFQYYREEENGRGNFPPRFSGLQFPNYSSELNVNALELDDSALYLCASSLGFGDSPLHFGNGTRLTVT.

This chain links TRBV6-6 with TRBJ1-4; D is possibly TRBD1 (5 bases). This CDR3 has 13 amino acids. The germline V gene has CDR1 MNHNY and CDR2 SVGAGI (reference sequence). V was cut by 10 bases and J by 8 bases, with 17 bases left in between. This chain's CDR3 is CATTGAGREKLFF. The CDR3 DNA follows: TGTGCCACCACAGGTGCGGGACGGGAAAAACTGTTTTTT.

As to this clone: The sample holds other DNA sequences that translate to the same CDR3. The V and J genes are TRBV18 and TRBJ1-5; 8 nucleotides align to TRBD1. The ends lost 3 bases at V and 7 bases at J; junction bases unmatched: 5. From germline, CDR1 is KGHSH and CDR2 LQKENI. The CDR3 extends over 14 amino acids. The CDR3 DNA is TGTGCCAGCTCACCCGGACAGGGTGGGCAGCCCCAGCATTTT. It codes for CASSPGQGGQPQHF.

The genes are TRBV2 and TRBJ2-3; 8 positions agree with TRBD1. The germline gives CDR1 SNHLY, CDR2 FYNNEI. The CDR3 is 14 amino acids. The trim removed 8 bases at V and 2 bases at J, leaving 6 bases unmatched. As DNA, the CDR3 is TGTGCCAGCGGTCGGACAGGGACCACAGATACGCAGTATTTT. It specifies CASGRTGTTDTQYF.

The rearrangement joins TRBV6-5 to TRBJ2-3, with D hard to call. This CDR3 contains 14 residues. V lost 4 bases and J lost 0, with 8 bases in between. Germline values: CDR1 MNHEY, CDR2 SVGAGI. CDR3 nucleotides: TGTGCCAGCAGTTCGCCGAGTAGCACAGATACGCAGTATTTT. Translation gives CASSSPSSTDTQYF.

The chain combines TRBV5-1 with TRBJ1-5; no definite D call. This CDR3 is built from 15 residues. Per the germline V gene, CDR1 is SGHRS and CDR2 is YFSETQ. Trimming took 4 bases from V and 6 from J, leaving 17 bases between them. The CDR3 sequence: CASSAGGERSQPQHF. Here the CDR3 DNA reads TGCGCCAGCAGCGCAGGCGGGGAAAGGAGTCAGCCCCAGCATTTT.

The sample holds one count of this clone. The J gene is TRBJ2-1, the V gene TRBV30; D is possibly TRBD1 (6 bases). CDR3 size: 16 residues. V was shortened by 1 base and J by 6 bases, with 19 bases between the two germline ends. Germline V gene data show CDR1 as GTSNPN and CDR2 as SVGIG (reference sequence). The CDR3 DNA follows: TGTGCCTGGAGTGGGCCAAGACGAACAGGGAGCAATGAGCAGTTCTTC. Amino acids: CAWSGPRRTGSNEQFF.

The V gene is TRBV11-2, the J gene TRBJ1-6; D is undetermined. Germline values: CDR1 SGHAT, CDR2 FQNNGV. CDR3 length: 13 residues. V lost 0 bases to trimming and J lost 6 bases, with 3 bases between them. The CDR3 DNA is TGTGCCAGCAGCTTAGATCTTAATTCACCCCTCCACTTT. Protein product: CASSLDLNSPLHF.

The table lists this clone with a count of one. Here the CDR3 reads CSVDAAGSTDTQYF. The CDR3 DNA follows: TGCAGCGTTGATGCAGCGGGGAGCACAGATACGCAGTATTTT. The chain links TRBV29-1 to TRBJ2-3; TRBD2 matches at 7 bases. The CDR3 is made up of 14 amino acids. V was pared by 3 bases and J by 0 bases, with 3 bases of the junction left unmatched. The germline V gene has CDR1 SQVTM and CDR2 ANQGSEA.

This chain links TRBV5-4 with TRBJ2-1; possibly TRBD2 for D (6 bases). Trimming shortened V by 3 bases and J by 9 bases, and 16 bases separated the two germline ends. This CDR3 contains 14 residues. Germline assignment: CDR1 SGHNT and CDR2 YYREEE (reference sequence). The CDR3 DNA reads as TGTGCCAGCAGCTCCAAACTAGCTCCAGGTGAGCAGTTCTTC. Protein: CASSSKLAPGEQFF.

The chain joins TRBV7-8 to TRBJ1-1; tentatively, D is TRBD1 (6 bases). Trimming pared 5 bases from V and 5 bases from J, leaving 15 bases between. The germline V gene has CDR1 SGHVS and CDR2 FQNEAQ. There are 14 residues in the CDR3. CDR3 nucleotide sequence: TGTGCCAGCAGCCGAGAGCGGGGGCGAACTGAAGCTTTCTTT. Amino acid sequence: CASSRERGRTEAFF.

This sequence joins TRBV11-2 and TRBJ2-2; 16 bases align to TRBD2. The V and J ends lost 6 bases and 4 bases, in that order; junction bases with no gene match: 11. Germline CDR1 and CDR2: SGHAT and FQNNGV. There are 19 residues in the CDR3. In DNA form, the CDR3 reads TGTGCCAGCAGACCCCCGGGACTAGCGGGAGGGCCAGGCACCGGGGAGCTGTTTTTT. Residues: CASRPPGLAGGPGTGELFF.

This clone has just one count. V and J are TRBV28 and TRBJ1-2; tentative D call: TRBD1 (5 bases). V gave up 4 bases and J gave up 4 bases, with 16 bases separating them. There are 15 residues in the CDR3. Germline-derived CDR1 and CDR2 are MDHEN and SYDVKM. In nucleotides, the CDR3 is TGTGCCAGCAGTTCTCCGACAGTTTTAGGCTATGGCTACACCTTC. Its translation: CASSSPTVLGYGYTF.

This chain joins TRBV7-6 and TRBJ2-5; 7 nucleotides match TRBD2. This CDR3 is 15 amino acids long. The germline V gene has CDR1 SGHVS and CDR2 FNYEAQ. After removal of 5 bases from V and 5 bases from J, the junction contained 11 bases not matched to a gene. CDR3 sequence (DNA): TGTGCCAGCAGCCCGGGGGGAGTCCGGGGTGAGACCCAGTACTTC. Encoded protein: CASSPGGVRGETQYF.

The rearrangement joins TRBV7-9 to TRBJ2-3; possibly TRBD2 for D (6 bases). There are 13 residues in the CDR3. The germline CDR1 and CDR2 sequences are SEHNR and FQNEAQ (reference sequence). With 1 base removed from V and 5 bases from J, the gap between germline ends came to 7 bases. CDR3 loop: CASSLDSGDTQYF. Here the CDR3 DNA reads TGTGCCAGCAGCTTAGATAGCGGAGATACGCAGTATTTT.

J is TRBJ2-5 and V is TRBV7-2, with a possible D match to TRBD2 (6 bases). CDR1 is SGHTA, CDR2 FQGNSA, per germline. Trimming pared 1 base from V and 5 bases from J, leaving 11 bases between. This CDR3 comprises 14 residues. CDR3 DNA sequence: TGTGCCAGCAGCTTAGAACTAGCAGGGGAGACCCAGTACTTC. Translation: CASSLELAGETQYF. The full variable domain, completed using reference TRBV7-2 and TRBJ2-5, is GAGVSQSPSNKVTEKGKDVELRCDPISGHTALYWYRQSLGQGLEFLIYFQGNSAPDKSGLPSDRFSAERTGGSVSTLTIQRTQQEDSAVYLCASSLELAGETQYFGPGTRLLVL.

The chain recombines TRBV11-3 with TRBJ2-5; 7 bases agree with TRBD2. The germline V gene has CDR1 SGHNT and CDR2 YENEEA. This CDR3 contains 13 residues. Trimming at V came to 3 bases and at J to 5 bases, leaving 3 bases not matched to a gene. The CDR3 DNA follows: TGTGCCAGCAGCTTGGGGGGGTCCGAGACCCAGTACTTC. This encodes CASSLGGSETQYF.

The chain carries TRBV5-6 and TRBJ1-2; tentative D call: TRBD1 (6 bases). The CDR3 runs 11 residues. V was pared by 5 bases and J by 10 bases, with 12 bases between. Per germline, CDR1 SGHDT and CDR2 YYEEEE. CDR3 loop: CASSTGFSYTF. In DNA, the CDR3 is TGTGCCAGCAGTACAGGGTTTTCCTACACCTTC.

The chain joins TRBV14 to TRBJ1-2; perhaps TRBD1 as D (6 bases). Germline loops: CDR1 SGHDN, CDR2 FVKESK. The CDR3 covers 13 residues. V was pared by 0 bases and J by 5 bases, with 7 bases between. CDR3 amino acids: CASSQEQGYGYTF. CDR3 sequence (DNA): TGTGCCAGCAGCCAAGAACAGGGATATGGCTACACCTTC.

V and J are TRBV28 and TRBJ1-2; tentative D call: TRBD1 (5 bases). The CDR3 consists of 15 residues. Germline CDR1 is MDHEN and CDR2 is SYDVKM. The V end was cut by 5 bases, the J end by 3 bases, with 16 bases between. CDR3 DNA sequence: TGTGCCAGCAGTCGACCTAGAATAGGGGACTATGGCTACACCTTC. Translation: CASSRPRIGDYGYTF.

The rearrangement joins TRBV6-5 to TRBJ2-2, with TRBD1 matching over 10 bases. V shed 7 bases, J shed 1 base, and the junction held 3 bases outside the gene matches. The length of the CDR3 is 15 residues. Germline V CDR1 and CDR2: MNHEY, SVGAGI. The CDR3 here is CASTRDRGNTGELFF. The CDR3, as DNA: TGTGCCAGCACCCGGGACAGGGGGAACACCGGGGAGCTGTTTTTT.

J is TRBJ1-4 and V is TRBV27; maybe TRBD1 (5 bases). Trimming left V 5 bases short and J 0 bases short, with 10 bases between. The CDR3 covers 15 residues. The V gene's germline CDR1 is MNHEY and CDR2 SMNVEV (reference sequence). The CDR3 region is CASSTDSATNEKLFF. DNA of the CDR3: TGTGCCAGCAGTACCGACAGTGCAACTAATGAAAAACTGTTTTTT.

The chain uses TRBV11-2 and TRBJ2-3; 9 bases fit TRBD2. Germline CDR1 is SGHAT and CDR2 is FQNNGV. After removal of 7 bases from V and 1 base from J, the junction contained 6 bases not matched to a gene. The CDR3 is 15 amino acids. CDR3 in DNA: TGTGCCAGCACCCCGACTAGCGGTCGCACAGATACGCAGTATTTT. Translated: CASTPTSGRTDTQYF.

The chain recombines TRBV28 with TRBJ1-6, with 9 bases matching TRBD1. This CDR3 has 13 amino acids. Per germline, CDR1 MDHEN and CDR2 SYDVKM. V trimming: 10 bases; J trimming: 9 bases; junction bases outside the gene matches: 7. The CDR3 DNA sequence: TGTGCCAACGGGGACAGGGTTGGTTCACCCCTCCACTTT. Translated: CANGDRVGSPLHF. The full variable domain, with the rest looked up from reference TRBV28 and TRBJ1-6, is DVKVTQSSRYLVKRTGEKVFLECVQDMDHENMFWYRQDPGLGLRLIYFSYDVKMKEKGDIPEGYSVSREKKERFSLILESASTNQTSMYLCANGDRVGSPLHFGNGTRLTVT.

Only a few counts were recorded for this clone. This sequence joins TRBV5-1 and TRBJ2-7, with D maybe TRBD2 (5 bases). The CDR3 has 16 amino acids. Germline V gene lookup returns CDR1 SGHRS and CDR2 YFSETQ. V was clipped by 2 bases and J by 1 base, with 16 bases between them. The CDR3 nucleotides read TGCGCCAGCAGCTTAGGGCCCCTACTAGATTCCTACGAGCAGTACTTC. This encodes CASSLGPLLDSYEQYF.